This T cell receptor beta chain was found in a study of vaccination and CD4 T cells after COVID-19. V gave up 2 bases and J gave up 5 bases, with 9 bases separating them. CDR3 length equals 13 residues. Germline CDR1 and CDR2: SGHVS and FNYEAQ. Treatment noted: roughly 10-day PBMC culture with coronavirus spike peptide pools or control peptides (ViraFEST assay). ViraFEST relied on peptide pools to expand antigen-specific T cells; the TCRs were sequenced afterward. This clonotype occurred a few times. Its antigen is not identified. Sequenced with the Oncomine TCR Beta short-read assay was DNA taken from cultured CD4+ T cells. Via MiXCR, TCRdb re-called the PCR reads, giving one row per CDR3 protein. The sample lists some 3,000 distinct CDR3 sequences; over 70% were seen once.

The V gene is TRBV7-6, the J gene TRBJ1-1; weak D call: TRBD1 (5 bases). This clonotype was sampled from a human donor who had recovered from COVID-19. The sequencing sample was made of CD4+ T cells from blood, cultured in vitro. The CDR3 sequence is CASSLRGETEAFF. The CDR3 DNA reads TGTGCCAGCAGCTTACGGGGGGAGACTGAAGCTTTCTTT.